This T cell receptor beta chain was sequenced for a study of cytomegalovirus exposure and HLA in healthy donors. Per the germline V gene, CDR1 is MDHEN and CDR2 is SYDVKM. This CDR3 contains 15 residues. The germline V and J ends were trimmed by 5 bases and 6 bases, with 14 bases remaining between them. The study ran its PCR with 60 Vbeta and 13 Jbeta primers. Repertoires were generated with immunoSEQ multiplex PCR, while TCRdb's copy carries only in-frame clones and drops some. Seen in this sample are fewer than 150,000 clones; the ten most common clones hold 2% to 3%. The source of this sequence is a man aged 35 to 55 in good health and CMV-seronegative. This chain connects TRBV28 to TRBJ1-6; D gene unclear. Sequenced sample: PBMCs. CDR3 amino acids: CASSNRQNLNSPLHF. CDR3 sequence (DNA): TGTGCCAGCAGTAACCGACAAAACCTTAATTCACCCCTCCACTTT.